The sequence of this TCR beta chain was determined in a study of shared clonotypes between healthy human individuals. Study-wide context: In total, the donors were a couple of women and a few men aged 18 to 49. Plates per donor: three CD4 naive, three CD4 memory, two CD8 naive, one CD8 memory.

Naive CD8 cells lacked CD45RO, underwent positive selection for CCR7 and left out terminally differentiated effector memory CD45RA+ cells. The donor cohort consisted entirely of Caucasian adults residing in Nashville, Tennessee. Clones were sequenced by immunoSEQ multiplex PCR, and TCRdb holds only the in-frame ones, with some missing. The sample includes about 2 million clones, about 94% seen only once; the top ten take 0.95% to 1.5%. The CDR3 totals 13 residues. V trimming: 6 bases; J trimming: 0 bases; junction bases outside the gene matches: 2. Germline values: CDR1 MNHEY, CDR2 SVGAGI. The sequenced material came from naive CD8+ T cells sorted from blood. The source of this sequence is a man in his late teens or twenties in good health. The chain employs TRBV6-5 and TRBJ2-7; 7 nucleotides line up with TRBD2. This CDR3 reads CASRGGSSYEQYF. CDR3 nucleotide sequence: TGTGCCAGCAGGGGGGGGAGCTCCTACGAGCAGTACTTC.